These 24 T cell receptor beta chains came from one sample sequenced in a study of lymphopenia after photon versus proton radiotherapy. TCRdb's table, derived via immunoSEQ multiplex PCR, lists solely in-frame clones and lacks some. This sample yields some 16,000 clones, of which more than 85% are seen a single time; under 60% belongs to the top ten. The sample here was peripheral blood, taken from a patient treated with proton-based radiotherapy. Every receptor here comes from a woman aged 55-75 years with cholangiocarcinoma. Some clones in this sample may be carry-over from other donors' samples.

Here the CDR3 reads CASSSRQNNEKLFF. The CDR3 nucleotides are TGTGCCAGCAGTTCAAGACAGAATAATGAAAAACTGTTTTTT. The chain recombines TRBV6-6 with TRBJ1-4; D is perhaps TRBD1 (5 bases). The CDR3 consists of 14 residues. V shed 4 bases and J shed 4 bases, with 10 bases lying between them. Germline loops: CDR1 MNHNY, CDR2 SVGAGI (reference sequence).

This clone has more than one count but fewer than ten. The chain links TRBV5-5 to TRBJ1-4; D may be TRBD1 (5 bases). The CDR3 runs 12 residues. The germline gives CDR1 SGHKS, CDR2 YYEKEE (reference sequence). Trimming stripped 4 bases from V and 8 bases from J, with 9 bases between. CDR3 sequence: CASSQGGEKLFF. Here the CDR3 DNA reads TGTGCCAGCAGCCAGGGAGGGGAAAAACTGTTTTTT.

The CDR3 DNA is TGTGCTAGTGGTTTGAAAGTGGAACAAGACTCTGGAAACACCATATATTTT. Translated, it gives CASGLKVEQDSGNTIYF. The chain uses TRBV12-5 and TRBJ1-3; D not certain. V shed 2 bases and J shed 0 bases, with 14 bases lying between them. This CDR3 is built from 17 residues. Germline assignment: CDR1 LGHNT and CDR2 FRNRAP.

This sequence joins TRBV6-5 and TRBJ1-2, with TRBD1 identical over 9 bases. The CDR3 has 15 amino acids. J was trimmed by 4 bases and V by 5 bases; bases with no gene match: 8. Germline CDR1 MNHEY, CDR2 SVGAGI. The CDR3 here is CASSTPTGGLYGYTF. CDR3 nucleotide sequence: TGTGCCAGCAGTACGCCTACAGGGGGCCTCTATGGCTACACCTTC.

This clone was counted once. This rearrangement joins TRBV15 to TRBJ1-4; 8 bases match TRBD1. This CDR3 comprises 16 residues. V was pared by 3 bases and J by 7 bases, with 10 bases of the junction left unmatched. Germline-derived CDR1 and CDR2 are LNHNV and YYDKDF (reference sequence). CDR3 DNA sequence: TGTGCCACCAGCAGCCCCGGGACAGGTCTGGCTGAAAAACTGTTTTTT. It is translated as CATSSPGTGLAEKLFF.

V and J are TRBV7-9 and TRBJ1-2; unclear D gene. This CDR3 region has 13 residues. Germline V lookup: CDR1 SEHNR, CDR2 FQNEAQ (reference sequence). V was shortened by 3 bases and J by 1 base, with 6 bases between the two germline ends. In DNA, the CDR3 is TGTGCCAGCAGCTTTACAGTTAACTATGGCTACACCTTC. This encodes CASSFTVNYGYTF. The complete variable domain, with remaining parts taken from reference TRBV7-9 and TRBJ1-2, reads DTGVSQNPRHKITKRGQNVTFRCDPISEHNRLYWYRQTLGQGPEFLTYFQNEAQLEKSRLLSDRFSAERPKGSFSTLEIQRTEQGDSAMYLCASSFTVNYGYTFGSGTRLTVV.

The chain uses TRBV6-6 and TRBJ1-1; D gene ambiguous. CDR1 and CDR2 (germline): MNHNY, SVGAGI (reference sequence). This CDR3 comprises 12 residues. Trimming pared 6 bases from V and 1 base from J, leaving 6 bases between. The CDR3 loop reads CASSRPNTEAFF. The CDR3 DNA follows: TGTGCCAGCAGCCGCCCGAACACTGAAGCTTTCTTT.

The chain has TRBV7-2 and TRBJ2-1; 14 bases fit TRBD2. Germline V lookup: CDR1 SGHTA, CDR2 FQGNSA. This CDR3 is built from 15 residues. V was clipped by 5 bases and J by 14 bases; unmatched bases: 11. DNA for the CDR3: TGTGCCAGCAGCACGGGGACTAGCGGGAGTGTATCAGAGTTCTTC. Translated, it gives CASSTGTSGSVSEFF.

This chain connects TRBV27 to TRBJ1-1; D is unresolved. This CDR3 has 14 residues. V was shortened by 2 bases and J by 3 bases, with 10 bases between the two germline ends. CDR1 and CDR2 from the germline V gene are MNHEY and SMNVEV (reference sequence). CDR3 amino acids: CASSLGMPYTEAFF. CDR3 bases: TGTGCCAGCAGTTTAGGAATGCCTTACACTGAAGCTTTCTTT.

This clone was seen only once. This rearrangement joins TRBV19 to TRBJ2-2, with TRBD1 matching over 7 bases. The CDR3 spans 13 residues. Trimming took 9 bases from V and 5 from J; bases not matched to a gene: 6. Looked up from germline, CDR1 is LNHDA and CDR2 is SQIVND (reference sequence). The CDR3 sequence is CASLPQGTGELFF. In DNA, the CDR3 is TGTGCCAGCCTCCCACAGGGGACCGGGGAGCTGTTTTTT.

This chain connects TRBV7-2 to TRBJ2-7; 11 bases fit TRBD2. Germline V lookup: CDR1 SGHTA, CDR2 FQGNSA. CDR3 size: 16 residues. With 7 bases clipped from V and 2 bases from J, the junction kept 10 bases outside the gene matches. The CDR3 sequence: CASTKTGTSGTYEQYF. The CDR3 nucleotides read TGTGCCAGCACTAAGACCGGGACTAGCGGCACCTACGAGCAGTACTTC.

The chain couples TRBV2 to TRBJ1-3, with a weak D call TRBD1 (5 bases). V was trimmed by 2 bases and J by 8 bases, leaving 19 bases between them. The CDR3 totals 16 residues. The germline CDR1 and CDR2 sequences are SNHLY and FYNNEI. CDR3 amino acids: CASSELGDSLFDTIYF. CDR3 coding DNA: TGTGCCAGCAGTGAATTAGGGGATTCTCTGTTCGACACCATATATTTT.

The chain recombines TRBV29-1 with TRBJ1-4; 10 nucleotides line up with TRBD1. CDR1 and CDR2 from the germline V gene are SQVTM and ANQGSEA. The CDR3 covers 13 residues. Losses at the gene ends were 7 bases for V and 7 bases for J; bases not matched to a gene: 6. CDR3 DNA sequence: TGCAGCGGGGCCGGGACAGGGGCTGAAAAACTGTTTTTT. Translating it yields CSGAGTGAEKLFF. The whole variable domain, remainder taken from reference TRBV29-1 and TRBJ1-4, is SAVISQKPSRDICQRGTSLTIQCQVDSQVTMMFWYRQQPGQSLTLIATANQGSEATYESGFVIDKFPISRPNLTFSTLTVSNMSPEDSSIYLCSGAGTGAEKLFFGSGTQLSVL.

This chain connects TRBV11-3 to TRBJ1-1; TRBD1 matches at 7 bases. From germline, CDR1 is SGHNT and CDR2 YENEEA. The junction had 6 bases not matched to a gene; V was cut back by 5 bases and J by 0 bases. This CDR3 has 15 residues. As DNA, the CDR3 is TGTGCCAGCAGCCGCCGGACAGGTATGAACACTGAAGCTTTCTTT. Translation gives CASSRRTGMNTEAFF.

The gene calls are TRBV30 and TRBJ2-2; D unresolved. Trimming shortened V by 2 bases and J by 0 bases, and 7 bases separated the two germline ends. Per germline, CDR1 GTSNPN and CDR2 SVGIG (reference sequence). This CDR3 spans 14 amino acids. The CDR3 protein is CAWSKASNTGELFF. In DNA form, the CDR3 reads TGTGCCTGGAGTAAGGCTTCGAACACCGGGGAGCTGTTTTTT.

The chain employs TRBV18 and TRBJ2-7; 9 nucleotides line up with TRBD1. The CDR3 totals 17 residues. Germline-derived CDR1 and CDR2 are KGHSH and LQKENI. Trimming cost V 4 bases and J 1 base; bases outside gene matches: 11. The CDR3, as DNA: TGTGCCAGCTCACAACTACCGGGACAGGGTTTGTCCTACGAGCAGTACTTC. The encoded protein is CASSQLPGQGLSYEQYF.

The sample holds a few counts of this clone. This chain connects TRBV19 to TRBJ2-2, with D possibly being TRBD2 (6 bases). In germline, CDR1 is LNHDA, CDR2 SQIVND (reference sequence). The V and J ends lost 4 bases and 2 bases respectively, with 14 bases between them. CDR3 length: 16 amino acids. In DNA form, the CDR3 reads TGTGCCAGTAGTAGACCGGGACTCTATAACACCGGGGAGCTGTTTTTT. Its protein is CASSRPGLYNTGELFF.

This chain links TRBV19 with TRBJ2-1, with TRBD2 matching over 8 bases. CDR3 size: 13 residues. Germline V gene data show CDR1 as LNHDA and CDR2 as SQIVND (reference sequence). Trimming removed 4 bases from V and 6 bases from J; junction bases left unmatched: 2. The chain's CDR3 is CASSTGLVNEQFF. In DNA form, the CDR3 reads TGTGCCAGTAGTACGGGACTAGTCAATGAGCAGTTCTTC.

This chain uses TRBV28 with TRBJ1-1; a possible D gene is TRBD1 (5 bases). Trimming removed 5 bases at V and 0 bases at J, with 19 bases between. The CDR3 consists of 17 residues. CDR1 and CDR2 from the germline V gene are MDHEN and SYDVKM. CDR3 sequence: CASSHSRDAFMNTEAFF. CDR3 bases: TGTGCCAGCAGTCATAGTCGGGACGCTTTCATGAACACTGAAGCTTTCTTT.

The chain employs TRBV7-8 and TRBJ1-1, with D tentatively TRBD1 (5 bases). V lost 5 bases to trimming and J lost 4 bases, with 11 bases between them. The CDR3 covers 13 residues. Germline V lookup: CDR1 SGHVS, CDR2 FQNEAQ. CDR3 residues: CASSAPGGTEAFF. The CDR3 bases are TGTGCCAGCAGCGCACCCGGGGGCACTGAAGCTTTCTTT. The full variable domain, rest sourced from reference TRBV7-8 and TRBJ1-1, is GAGVSQSPRYKVAKRGQDVALRCDPISGHVSLFWYQQALGQGPEFLTYFQNEAQLDKSGLPSDRFFAERPEGSVSTLKIQRTQQEDSAVYLCASSAPGGTEAFFGQGTRLTVV.

This chain joins TRBV30 and TRBJ2-3, with a tentative D call TRBD1 (6 bases). CDR3 size: 14 residues. Germline V gene data show CDR1 as GTSNPN and CDR2 as SVGIG (reference sequence). V was shortened by 8 bases and J by 2 bases, with 17 bases between the two germline ends. The CDR3 reads CALNTGQSTDTQYF. The CDR3 DNA reads TGTGCCCTAAATACCGGACAGTCCACAGATACGCAGTATTTT. The full variable domain, with the rest looked up from reference TRBV30 and TRBJ2-3, is SQTIHQWPATLVQPVGSPLSLECTVEGTSNPNLYWYRQAAGRGLQLLFYSVGIGQISSEVPQNLSASRPQDRQFILSSKKLLLSDSGFYLCALNTGQSTDTQYFGPGTRLTVL.

This clone occurred a few times. This CDR3 is CASSSTGKDYYGYTF. Here the CDR3 DNA reads TGCGCCAGCAGCTCGACAGGGAAGGACTACTATGGCTACACCTTC. The V call is TRBV5-1, the J call TRBJ1-2; 7 bases align to TRBD1. This CDR3 spans 15 amino acids. The germline gives CDR1 SGHRS, CDR2 YFSETQ. Germline trimming cut 3 bases from V and 3 bases from J; bases unmatched to any gene: 8. Complete variable domain (other parts from reference TRBV5-1 and TRBJ1-2): KAGVTQTPRYLIKTRGQQVTLSCSPISGHRSVSWYQQTPGQGLQFLFEYFSETQRNKGNFPGRFSGRQFSNSRSEMNVSTLELGDSALYLCASSSTGKDYYGYTFGSGTRLTVV.

This sequence joins TRBV10-3 and TRBJ2-1; TRBD1 agrees at 7 bases. J gave up 7 bases and V 11 bases, and 5 bases lay outside the gene matches. Per the germline V gene, CDR1 is ENHRY and CDR2 is SYGVKD. This CDR3 has 11 residues. The CDR3 sequence is CAAGTVNEQFF. CDR3 coding DNA: TGTGCCGCCGGGACAGTGAATGAGCAGTTCTTC.

The DNA of the CDR3 is TGTGCCAGCAGCTTAGTTGGGGGAACAAGCTCCTATAATTCACCCCTCCACTTT. Translated: CASSLVGGTSSYNSPLHF. The chain uses TRBV11-2 and TRBJ1-6; D may be TRBD1 (5 bases). The germline V gene has CDR1 SGHAT and CDR2 FQNNGV. This CDR3 region has 18 residues. Trimming took off 1 base at V and 0 bases at J, with 13 bases between the two ends.